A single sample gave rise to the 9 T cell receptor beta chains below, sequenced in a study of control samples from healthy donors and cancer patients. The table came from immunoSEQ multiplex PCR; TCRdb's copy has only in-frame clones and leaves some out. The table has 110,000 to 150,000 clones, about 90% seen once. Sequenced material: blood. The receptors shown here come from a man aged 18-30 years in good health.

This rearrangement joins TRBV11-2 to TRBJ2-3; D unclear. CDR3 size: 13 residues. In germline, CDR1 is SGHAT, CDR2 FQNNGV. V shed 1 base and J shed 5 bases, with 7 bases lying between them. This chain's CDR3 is CASSLGIGDTQYF. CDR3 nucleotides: TGTGCCAGCAGCTTAGGAATAGGAGATACGCAGTATTTT.

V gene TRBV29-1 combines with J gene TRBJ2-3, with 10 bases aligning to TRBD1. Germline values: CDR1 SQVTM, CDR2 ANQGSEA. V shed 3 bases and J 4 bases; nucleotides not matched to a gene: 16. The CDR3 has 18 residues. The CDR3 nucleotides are TGCAGCGTTGATGGGGTTATGAGACAGGGGGCGTTAGCAGATACGCAGTATTTT. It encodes CSVDGVMRQGALADTQYF.

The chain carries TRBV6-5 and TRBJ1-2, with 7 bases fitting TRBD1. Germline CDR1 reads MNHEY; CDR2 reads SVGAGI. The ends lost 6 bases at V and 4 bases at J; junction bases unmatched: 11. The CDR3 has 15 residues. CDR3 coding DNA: TGTGCCAGCAGCCGCGAGGGGGCTGAGGGCTATGGCTACACCTTC. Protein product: CASSREGAEGYGYTF.

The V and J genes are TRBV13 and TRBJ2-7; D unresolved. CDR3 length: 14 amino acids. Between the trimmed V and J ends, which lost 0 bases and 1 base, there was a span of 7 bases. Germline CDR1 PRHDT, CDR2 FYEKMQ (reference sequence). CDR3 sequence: CASSLGRQSYEQYF. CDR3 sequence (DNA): TGTGCCAGCAGCTTAGGGCGTCAGTCCTACGAGCAGTACTTC.

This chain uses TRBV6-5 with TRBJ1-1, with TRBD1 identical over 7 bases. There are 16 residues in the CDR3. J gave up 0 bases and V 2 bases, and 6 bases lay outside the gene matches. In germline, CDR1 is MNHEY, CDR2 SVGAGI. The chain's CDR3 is CASSYDVGQLNTEAFF. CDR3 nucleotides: TGTGCCAGCAGTTACGACGTGGGACAGCTGAACACTGAAGCTTTCTTT.

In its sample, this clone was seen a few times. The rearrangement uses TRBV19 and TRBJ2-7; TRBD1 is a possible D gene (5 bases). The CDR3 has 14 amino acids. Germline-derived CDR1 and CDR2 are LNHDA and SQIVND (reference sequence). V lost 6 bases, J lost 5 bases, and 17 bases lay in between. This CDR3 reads CASSPGWQGNEQYF. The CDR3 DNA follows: TGTGCCAGTAGCCCTGGGTGGCAGGGTAACGAGCAGTACTTC.

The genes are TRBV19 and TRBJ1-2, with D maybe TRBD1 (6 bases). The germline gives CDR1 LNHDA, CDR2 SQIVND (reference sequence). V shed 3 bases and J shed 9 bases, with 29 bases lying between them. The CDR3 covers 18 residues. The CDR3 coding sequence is TGTGCCAGTAGTATCAAAAAGGGGGTCCCGGCGGCAGTTTTTAGCTACACCTTC. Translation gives CASSIKKGVPAAVFSYTF.

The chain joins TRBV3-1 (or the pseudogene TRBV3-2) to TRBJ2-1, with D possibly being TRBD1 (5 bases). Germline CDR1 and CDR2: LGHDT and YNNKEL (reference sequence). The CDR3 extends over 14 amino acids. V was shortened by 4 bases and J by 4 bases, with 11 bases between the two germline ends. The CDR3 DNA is TGTGCCAGCAGCCCAGGACATATTTACAATGAGCAGTTCTTC. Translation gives CASSPGHIYNEQFF.

CDR3 nucleotides: TGTGCCAGCAAAGAACTGGATTTTTATGGCTACACCTTC. This codes for CASKELDFYGYTF. The rearrangement joins TRBV5-6 to TRBJ1-2; D ambiguous. The V end was cut by 6 bases, the J end by 5 bases, with 14 bases between. The CDR3 loop spans 13 amino acids. From germline, CDR1 is SGHDT and CDR2 YYEEEE.